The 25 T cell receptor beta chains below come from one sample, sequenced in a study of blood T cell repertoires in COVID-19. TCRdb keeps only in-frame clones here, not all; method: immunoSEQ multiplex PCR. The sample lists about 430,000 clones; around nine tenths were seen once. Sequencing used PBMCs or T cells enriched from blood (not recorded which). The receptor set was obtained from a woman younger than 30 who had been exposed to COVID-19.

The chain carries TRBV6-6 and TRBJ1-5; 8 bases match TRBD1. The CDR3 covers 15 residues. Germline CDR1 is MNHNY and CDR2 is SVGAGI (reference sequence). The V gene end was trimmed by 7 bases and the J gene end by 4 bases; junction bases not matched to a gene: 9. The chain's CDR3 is CASTQGAHGNQPQHF. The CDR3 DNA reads TGTGCCAGCACCCAGGGGGCACATGGAAATCAGCCCCAGCATTTT.

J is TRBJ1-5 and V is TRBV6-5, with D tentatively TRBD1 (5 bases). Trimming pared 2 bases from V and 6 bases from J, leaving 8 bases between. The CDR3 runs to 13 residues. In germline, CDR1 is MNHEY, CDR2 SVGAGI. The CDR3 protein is CASSYGQGQPQHF. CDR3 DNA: TGTGCCAGCAGTTACGGCCAGGGTCAGCCCCAGCATTTT.

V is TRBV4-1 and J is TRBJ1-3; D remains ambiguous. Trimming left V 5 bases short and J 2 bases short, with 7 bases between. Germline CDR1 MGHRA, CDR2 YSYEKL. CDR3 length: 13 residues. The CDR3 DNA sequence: TGCGCCAGCAGCGACGGGACTGGAAACACCATATATTTT. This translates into CASSDGTGNTIYF.

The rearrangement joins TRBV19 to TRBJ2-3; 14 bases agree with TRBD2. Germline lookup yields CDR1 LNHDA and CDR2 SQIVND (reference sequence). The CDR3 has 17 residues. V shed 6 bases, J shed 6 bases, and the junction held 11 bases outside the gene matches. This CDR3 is CASSPGTSGGHWDTQYF. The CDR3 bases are TGTGCCAGTAGCCCTGGGACTAGCGGGGGACACTGGGATACGCAGTATTTT.

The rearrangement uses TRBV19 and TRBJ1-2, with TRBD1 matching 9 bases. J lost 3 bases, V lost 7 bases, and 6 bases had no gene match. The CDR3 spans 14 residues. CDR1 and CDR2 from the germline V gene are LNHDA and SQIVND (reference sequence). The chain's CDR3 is CASTPGQGDYGYTF. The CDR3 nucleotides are TGTGCCAGTACCCCGGGACAGGGCGACTATGGCTACACCTTC. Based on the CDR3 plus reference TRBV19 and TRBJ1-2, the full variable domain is DGGITQSPKYLFRKEGQNVTLSCEQNLNHDAMYWYRQDPGQGLRLIYYSQIVNDFQKGDIAEGYSVSREKKESFPLTVTSAQKNPTAFYLCASTPGQGDYGYTFGSGTRLTVV.

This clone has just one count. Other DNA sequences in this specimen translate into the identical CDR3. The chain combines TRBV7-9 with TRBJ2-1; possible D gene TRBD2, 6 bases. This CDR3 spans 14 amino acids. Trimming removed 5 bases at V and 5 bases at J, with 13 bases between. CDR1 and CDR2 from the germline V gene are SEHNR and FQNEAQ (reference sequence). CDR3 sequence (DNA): TGTGCCAGCAGCACCCGGGGGAGAAACAATGAGCAGTTCTTC. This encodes CASSTRGRNNEQFF. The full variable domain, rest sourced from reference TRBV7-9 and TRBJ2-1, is DTGVSQNPRHKITKRGQNVTFRCDPISEHNRLYWYRQTLGQGPEFLTYFQNEAQLEKSRLLSDRFSAERPKGSFSTLEIQRTEQGDSAMYLCASSTRGRNNEQFFGPGTRLTVL.

The CDR3 DNA sequence: TGTGCCAGCACCCCAGAGGGAACTGAAGCTTTCTTT. Amino acid sequence: CASTPEGTEAFF. V gene TRBV7-8 combines with J gene TRBJ1-1; the D is unclear. There are 12 residues in the CDR3. Trimming stripped 7 bases from V and 5 bases from J, with 11 bases between. Germline V gives CDR1 SGHVS, CDR2 FQNEAQ.

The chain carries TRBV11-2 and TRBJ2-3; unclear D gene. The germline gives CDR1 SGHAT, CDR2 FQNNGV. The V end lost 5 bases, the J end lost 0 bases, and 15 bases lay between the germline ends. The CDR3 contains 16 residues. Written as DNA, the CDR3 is TGTGCCAGCAGCCCCAATCCGGCGGCTAGCACAGATACGCAGTATTTT. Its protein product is CASSPNPAASTDTQYF. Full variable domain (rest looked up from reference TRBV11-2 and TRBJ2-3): EAGVAQSPRYKIIEKRQSVAFWCNPISGHATLYWYQQILGQGPKLLIQFQNNGVVDDSQLPKDRFSAERLKGVDSTLKIQPAKLEDSAVYLCASSPNPAASTDTQYFGPGTRLTVL.

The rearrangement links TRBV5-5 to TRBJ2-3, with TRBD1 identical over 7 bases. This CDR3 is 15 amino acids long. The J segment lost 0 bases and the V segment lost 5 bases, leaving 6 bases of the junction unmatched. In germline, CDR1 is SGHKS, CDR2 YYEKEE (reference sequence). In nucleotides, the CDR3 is TGTGCCAGCAGATCGACAGGGCTCAGCACAGATACGCAGTATTTT. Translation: CASRSTGLSTDTQYF.

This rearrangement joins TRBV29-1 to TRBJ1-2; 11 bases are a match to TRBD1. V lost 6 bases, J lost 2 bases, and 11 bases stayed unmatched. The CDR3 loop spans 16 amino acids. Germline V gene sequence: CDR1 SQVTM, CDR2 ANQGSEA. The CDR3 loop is CSVDSNRDRGNYGYTF. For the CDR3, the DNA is TGCAGCGTCGATTCGAACCGGGACAGGGGGAACTATGGCTACACCTTC.

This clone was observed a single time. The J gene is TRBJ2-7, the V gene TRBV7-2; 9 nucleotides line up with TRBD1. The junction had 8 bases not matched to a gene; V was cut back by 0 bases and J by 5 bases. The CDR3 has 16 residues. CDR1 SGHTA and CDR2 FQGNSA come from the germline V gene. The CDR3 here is CASSLATGTGSHEQYF. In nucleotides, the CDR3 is TGTGCCAGCAGCTTAGCAACCGGGACAGGGAGCCACGAGCAGTACTTC.

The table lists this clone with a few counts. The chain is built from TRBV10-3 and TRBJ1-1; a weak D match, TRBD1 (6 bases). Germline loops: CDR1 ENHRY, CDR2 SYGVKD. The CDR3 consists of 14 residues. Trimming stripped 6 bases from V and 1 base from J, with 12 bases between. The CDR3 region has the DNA TGTGCCATCAGCCGGGACACCGGGAACACTGAAGCTTTCTTT. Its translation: CAISRDTGNTEAFF.

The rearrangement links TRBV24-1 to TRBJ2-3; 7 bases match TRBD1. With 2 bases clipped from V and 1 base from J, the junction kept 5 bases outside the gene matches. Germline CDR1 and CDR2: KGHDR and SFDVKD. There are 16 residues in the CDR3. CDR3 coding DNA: TGTGCCACCAGTGATTCCACAGGGGCTGGCACAGATACGCAGTATTTT. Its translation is CATSDSTGAGTDTQYF.

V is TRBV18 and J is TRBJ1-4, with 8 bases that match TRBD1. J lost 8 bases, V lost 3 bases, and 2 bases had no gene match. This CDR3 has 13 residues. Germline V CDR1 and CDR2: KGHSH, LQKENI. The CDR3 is CASSPRTGEKLFF. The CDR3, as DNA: TGTGCCAGCTCACCTAGGACAGGGGAAAAACTGTTTTTT.

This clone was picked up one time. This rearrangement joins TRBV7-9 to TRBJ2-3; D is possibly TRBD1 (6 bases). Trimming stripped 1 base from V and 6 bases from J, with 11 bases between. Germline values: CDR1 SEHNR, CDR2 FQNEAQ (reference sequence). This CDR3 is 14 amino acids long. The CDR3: CASSLDRAADTQYF. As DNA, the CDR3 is TGTGCCAGCAGCTTAGACAGGGCAGCGGATACGCAGTATTTT.

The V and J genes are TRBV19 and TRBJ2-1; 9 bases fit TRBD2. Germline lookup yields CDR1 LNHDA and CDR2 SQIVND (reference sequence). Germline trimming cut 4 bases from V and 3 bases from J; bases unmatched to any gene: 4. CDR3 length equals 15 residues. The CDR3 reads CASSSLAGSYNEQFF. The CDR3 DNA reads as TGTGCCAGTAGTAGTCTAGCGGGAAGCTACAATGAGCAGTTCTTC.

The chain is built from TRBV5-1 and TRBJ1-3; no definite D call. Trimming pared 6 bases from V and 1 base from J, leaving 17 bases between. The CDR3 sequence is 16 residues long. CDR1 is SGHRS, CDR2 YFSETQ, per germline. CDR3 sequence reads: CASTVRKYESGNTIYF. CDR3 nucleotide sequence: TGCGCCAGCACCGTCCGCAAGTATGAGTCTGGAAACACCATATATTTT.

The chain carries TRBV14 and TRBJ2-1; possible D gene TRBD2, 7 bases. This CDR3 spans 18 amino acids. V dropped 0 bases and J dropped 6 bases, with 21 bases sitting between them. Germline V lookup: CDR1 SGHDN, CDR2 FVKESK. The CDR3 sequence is CASSQDPWGGGAINEQFF. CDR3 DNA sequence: TGTGCCAGCAGCCAAGATCCTTGGGGAGGGGGGGCAATCAATGAGCAGTTCTTC.

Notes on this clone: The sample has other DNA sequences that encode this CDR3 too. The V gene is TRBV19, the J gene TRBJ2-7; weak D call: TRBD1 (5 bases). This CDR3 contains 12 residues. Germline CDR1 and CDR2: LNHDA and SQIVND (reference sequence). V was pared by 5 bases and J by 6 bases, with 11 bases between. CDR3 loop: CASSVQGGEQYF. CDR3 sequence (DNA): TGTGCCAGTAGTGTCCAGGGCGGCGAGCAGTACTTC.

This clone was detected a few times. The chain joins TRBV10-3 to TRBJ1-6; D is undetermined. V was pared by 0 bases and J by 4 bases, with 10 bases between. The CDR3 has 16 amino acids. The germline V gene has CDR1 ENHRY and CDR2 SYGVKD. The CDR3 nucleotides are TGTGCCATCAGTGAGTCCCTAGGTTCATATAATTCACCCCTCCACTTT. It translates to CAISESLGSYNSPLHF.

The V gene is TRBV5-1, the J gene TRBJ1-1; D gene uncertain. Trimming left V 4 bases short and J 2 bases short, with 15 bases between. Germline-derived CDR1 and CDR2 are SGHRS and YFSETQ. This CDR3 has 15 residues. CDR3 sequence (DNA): TGCGCCAGCAGCCTTACAGTTCCGGGAAACACTGAAGCTTTCTTT. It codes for CASSLTVPGNTEAFF.

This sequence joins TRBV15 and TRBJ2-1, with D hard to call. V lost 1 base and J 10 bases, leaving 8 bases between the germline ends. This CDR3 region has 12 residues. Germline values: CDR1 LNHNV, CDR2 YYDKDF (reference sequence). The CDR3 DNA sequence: TGTGCCACCAGCAGAGTTGAGGCAGAGCAGTTCTTC. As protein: CATSRVEAEQFF.

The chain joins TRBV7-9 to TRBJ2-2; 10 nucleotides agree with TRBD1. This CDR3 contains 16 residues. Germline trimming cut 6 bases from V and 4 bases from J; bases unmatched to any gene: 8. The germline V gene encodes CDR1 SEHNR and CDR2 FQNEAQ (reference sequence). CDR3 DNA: TGTGCCAGCAGATCCGGACAGGGGGTTTTCACCGGGGAGCTGTTTTTT. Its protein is CASRSGQGVFTGELFF.

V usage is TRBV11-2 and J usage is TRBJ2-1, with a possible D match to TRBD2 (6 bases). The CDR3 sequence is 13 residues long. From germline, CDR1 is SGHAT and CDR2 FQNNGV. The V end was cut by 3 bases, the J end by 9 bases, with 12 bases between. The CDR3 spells CASSFGGQSEQFF. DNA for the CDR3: TGTGCCAGCAGCTTTGGAGGGCAGAGTGAGCAGTTCTTC.

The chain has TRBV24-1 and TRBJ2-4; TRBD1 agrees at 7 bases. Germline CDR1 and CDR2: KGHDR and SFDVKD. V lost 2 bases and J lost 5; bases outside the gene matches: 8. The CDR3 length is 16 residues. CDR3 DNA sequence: TGTGCCACCAGTGATTCAGGGGGTATATCCGAAAACATTCAGTACTTC. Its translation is CATSDSGGISENIQYF.